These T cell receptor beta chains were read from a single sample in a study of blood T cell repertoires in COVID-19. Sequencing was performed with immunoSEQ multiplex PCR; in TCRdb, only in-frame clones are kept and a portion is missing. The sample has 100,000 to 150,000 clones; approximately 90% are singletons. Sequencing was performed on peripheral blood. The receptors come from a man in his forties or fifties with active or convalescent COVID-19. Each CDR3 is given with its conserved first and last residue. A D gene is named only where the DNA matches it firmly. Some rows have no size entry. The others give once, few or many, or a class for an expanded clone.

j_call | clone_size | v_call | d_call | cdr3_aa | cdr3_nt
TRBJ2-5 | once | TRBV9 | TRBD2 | CASSVTSGLETQYF | TGTGCCAGCAGCGTGACTAGCGGGTTGGAGACCCAGTACTTC
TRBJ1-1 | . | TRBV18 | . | CASSPTPTADTEAFF | TGTGCCAGCTCACCCACCCCGACTGCGGACACTGAAGCTTTCTTT
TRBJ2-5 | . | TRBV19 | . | CASSIPRGSGETQYF | TGTGCCAGTAGTATCCCAAGGGGGTCCGGGGAGACCCAGTACTTC
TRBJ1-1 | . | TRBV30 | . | CAWSVRDTEAFF | TGTGCCTGGAGTGTACGGGACACTGAAGCTTTCTTT
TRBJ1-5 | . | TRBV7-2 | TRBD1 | CASSPLRGGLYNSNQPQHF | TGTGCCAGCAGCCCCCTCCGAGGGGGCCTATACAATAGCAATCAGCCCCAGCATTTT
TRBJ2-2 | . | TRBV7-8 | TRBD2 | CASSPAGERTGELFF | TGTGCCAGCAGCCCAGCGGGAGAACGTACCGGGGAGCTGTTTTTT
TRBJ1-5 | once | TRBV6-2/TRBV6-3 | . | CASSGTPYQPQHF | TGTGCCAGCAGTGGGACACCTTATCAGCCCCAGCATTTT
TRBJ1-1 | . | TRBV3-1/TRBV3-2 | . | CASSRKGDTEAFF | TGTGCCAGCAGCCGTAAGGGAGATACTGAAGCTTTCTTT
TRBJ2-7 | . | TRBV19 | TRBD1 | CASSPTGGLEQYF | TGTGCCAGTAGTCCGACAGGGGGTCTCGAGCAGTACTTC
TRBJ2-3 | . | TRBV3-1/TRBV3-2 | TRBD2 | CASSTPGGPRTDTQYF | TGTGCCAGCAGCACCCCGGGGGGACCCCGCACAGATACGCAGTATTTT
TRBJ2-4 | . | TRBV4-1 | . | CASSQGLGKNIQYF | TGCGCCAGCAGCCAGGGGCTAGGCAAAAACATTCAGTACTTC
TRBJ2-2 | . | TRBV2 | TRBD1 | CASSVGGTGITGELFF | TGTGCCAGCAGTGTAGGCGGGACAGGGATCACCGGGGAGCTGTTTTTT
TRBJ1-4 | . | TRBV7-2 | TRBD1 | CASSLRTGGWEKLFF | TGTGCCAGCAGCTTGAGGACAGGGGGTTGGGAAAAACTGTTTTTT
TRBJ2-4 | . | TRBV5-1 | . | CASSLDTNIQYF | TGCGCCAGCAGCCTGGACACAAACATTCAGTACTTC
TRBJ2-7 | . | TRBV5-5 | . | CASSRGTEGFYEQYF | TGTGCCAGCAGCCGCGGGACAGAAGGTTTCTACGAGCAGTACTTC
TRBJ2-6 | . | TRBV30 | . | CAWSARDVLTF | TGTGCCTGGAGTGCCCGGGATGTCCTGACTTTC
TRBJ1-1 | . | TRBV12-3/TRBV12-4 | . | CASSRGGQTEAFF | TGTGCCAGCTCGCGAGGGGGTCAAACTGAAGCTTTCTTT
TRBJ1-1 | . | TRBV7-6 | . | CASSPQGPPLGTEAFF | TGTGCCAGCAGCCCCCAGGGGCCCCCTCTCGGCACTGAAGCTTTCTTT
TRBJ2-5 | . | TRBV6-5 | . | CASPSGISPQYF | TGTGCCAGTCCATCGGGGATAAGCCCCCAGTACTTC
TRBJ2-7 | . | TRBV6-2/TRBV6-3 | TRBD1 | CASSQQGYEQYF | TGTGCCAGCAGTCAACAGGGGTACGAGCAGTACTTC
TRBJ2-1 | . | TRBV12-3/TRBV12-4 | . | CASSLVTGNEQFF | TGTGCCAGCAGTTTAGTAACAGGTAATGAGCAGTTCTTC
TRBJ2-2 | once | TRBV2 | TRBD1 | CASSVRTGDTGELFF | TGTGCCAGCAGTGTGCGGACAGGGGACACCGGGGAGCTGTTTTTT
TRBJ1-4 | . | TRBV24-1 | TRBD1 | CATSDPPRTGRGEKLFF | TGTGCCACCAGTGATCCCCCCCGGACAGGGAGGGGTGAAAAACTGTTTTTT
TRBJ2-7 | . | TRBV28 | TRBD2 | CASSPTSGRPYEQYF | TGTGCCAGCAGTCCGACTAGCGGGAGGCCCTACGAGCAGTACTTC
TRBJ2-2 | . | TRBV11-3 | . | CASSPQGDGELFF | TGTGCCAGCAGCCCCCAGGGTGACGGGGAGCTGTTTTTT
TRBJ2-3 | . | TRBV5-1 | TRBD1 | CASSSTGTEQYF | TGCGCCAGCAGCTCAACCGGGACAGAGCAGTATTTT
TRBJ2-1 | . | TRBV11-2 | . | CASSSLRSGVGYNEQFF | TGTGCCAGCAGCTCCCTTCGGTCGGGAGTTGGGTACAATGAGCAGTTCTTC
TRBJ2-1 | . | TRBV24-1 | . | CATRSSYNEQFF | TGTGCCACCCGTAGCTCCTACAATGAGCAGTTCTTC
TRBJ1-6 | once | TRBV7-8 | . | CASSLQAGGASYNSPLHF | TGTGCCAGCAGCTTACAGGCGGGGGGCGCATCCTATAATTCACCCCTCCACTTT
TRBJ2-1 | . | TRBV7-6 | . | CASSLAQNNEQFF | TGTGCCAGCAGCTTAGCCCAGAACAATGAGCAGTTCTTC
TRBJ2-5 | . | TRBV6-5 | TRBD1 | CASSSRQGALETQYF | TGTGCCAGCAGTTCTAGACAGGGGGCATTGGAGACCCAGTACTTC
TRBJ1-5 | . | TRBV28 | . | CAVEGVNNQPQHF | TGTGCCGTAGAAGGGGTGAACAATCAGCCCCAGCATTTT
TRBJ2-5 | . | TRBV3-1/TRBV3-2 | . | CASSQVQIGGSGETQYF | TGTGCCAGCAGCCAAGTTCAGATCGGGGGTTCTGGGGAGACCCAGTACTTC
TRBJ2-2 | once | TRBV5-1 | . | CASSFGQSTGELFF | TGCGCCAGCAGCTTCGGACAGAGCACCGGGGAGCTGTTTTTT
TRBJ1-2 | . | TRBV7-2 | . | CASSLMSGTHYGYTF | TGTGCCAGCAGCTTAATGTCAGGGACACACTATGGCTACACCTTC
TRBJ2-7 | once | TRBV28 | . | CASSLGRGPYEQYF | TGTGCCAGCAGTTTGGGTAGAGGCCCTTACGAGCAGTACTTC
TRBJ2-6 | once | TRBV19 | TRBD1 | CASSAGQGGAGANVLTF | TGTGCCAGTAGTGCGGGACAGGGGGGCGCTGGGGCCAACGTCCTGACTTTC
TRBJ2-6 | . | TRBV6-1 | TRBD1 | CASSEVTGSKGPSGANVLTF | TGTGCCAGCAGTGAAGTGACAGGGTCGAAGGGTCCCTCTGGGGCCAACGTCCTGACTTTC
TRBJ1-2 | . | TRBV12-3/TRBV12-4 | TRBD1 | CASNTGTGYGYTF | TGTGCCAGCAATACTGGGACAGGGTATGGCTACACCTTC
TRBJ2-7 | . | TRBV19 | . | CASSIRGDGYEQYF | TGTGCCAGTAGTATCCGCGGGGATGGTTACGAGCAGTACTTC
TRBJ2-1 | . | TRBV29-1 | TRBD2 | CSVKRGTGDEQFF | TGCAGCGTCAAGCGGGGGACTGGCGATGAGCAGTTCTTC
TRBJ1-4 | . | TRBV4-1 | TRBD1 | CASSRDSLREKLFF | TGCGCCAGCAGCCGGGACAGTCTTAGGGAAAAACTGTTTTTT
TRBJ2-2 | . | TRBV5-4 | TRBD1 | CASTLVPGQTNTGELFF | TGTGCCAGCACCCTCGTTCCGGGACAGACGAACACCGGGGAGCTGTTTTTT
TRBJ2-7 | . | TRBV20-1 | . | CSAKAVSEQYF | TGCAGTGCTAAGGCGGTATCCGAGCAGTACTTC
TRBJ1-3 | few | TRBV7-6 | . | CASSLAPGSSGNTIYF | TGTGCCAGCAGCTTAGCGCCGGGGAGCTCTGGAAACACCATATATTTT
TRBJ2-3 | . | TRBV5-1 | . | CASSLAPGGASTDTQYF | TGCGCCAGCAGCTTGGCCCCCGGTGGGGCTAGCACAGATACGCAGTATTTT
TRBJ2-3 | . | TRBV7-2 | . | CASSLIGLATDTQYF | TGTGCCAGCAGCTTAATTGGGTTAGCAACAGATACGCAGTATTTT
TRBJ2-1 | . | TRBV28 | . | CASSSGESSYNEQFF | TGTGCCAGCAGCTCTGGGGAGAGCTCCTACAATGAGCAGTTCTTC
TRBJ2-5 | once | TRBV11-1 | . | CASSGRNRVQETQYF | TGTGCCAGCAGCGGACGCAACAGGGTGCAAGAGACCCAGTACTTC
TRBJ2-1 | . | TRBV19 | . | CASSTQGSSDEQFF | TGTGCCAGTAGCACACAGGGAAGTAGCGATGAGCAGTTCTTC